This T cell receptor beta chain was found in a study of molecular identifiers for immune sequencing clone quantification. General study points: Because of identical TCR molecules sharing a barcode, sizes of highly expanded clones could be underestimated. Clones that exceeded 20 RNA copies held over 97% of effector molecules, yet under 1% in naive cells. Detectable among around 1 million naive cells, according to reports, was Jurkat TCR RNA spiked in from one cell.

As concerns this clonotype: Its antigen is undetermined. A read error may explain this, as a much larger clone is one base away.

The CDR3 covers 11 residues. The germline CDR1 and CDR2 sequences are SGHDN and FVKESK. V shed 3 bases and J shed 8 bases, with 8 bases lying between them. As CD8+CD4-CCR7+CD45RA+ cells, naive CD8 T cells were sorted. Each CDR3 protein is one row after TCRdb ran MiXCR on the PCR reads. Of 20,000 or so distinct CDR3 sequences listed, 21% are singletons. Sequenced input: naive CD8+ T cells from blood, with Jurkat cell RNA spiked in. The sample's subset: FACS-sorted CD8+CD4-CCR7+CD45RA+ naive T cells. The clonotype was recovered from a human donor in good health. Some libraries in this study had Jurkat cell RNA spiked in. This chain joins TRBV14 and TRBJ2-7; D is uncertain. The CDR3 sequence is CASSQGYKQYF. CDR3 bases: TGTGCCAGCAGCCAGGGGTACAAGCAGTACTTC.